Shown below are 23 T cell receptor beta chains from a single sample sequenced in a study of identical twins (dated by TCRdb to between 2015 and 2016). Libraries were prepared through 5' RACE. These reads were obtained on an Illumina HiSeq 2000. TCRdb reprocessing: public reads trimmed at Q25 with fastp, clones called with MiXCR, in-frame beta chains kept. When rows share a CDR3 protein, they turn into one entry using the most common DNA and genes. A total of fewer than 350,000 distinct CDR3 sequences appear in this sample, 8% to 9% of them only once. Clones ranked in the top ten supply 2.1% of the sample. In addition, the sample was reused for a study of yellow fever vaccine responses in identical twins.

Sequencing used memory (CD45RO+) T cells sorted from blood. The cell subset or site label on this specimen signifies: CD45RO+ enriched T cells. The receptors shown here come from a woman under 30 in good health.

This clonotype has a handful of counts. The chain employs TRBV7-8 and TRBJ1-4; 8 bases are shared with TRBD1. V lost 1 base and J lost 8; bases outside the gene matches: 12. Looked up from germline, CDR1 is SGHVS and CDR2 is FQNEAQ. This CDR3 is built from 17 residues. CDR3 DNA sequence: TGTGCCAGCAGCTTAGTTAGAGGACAGGGAAGGTTGGAAAAACTGTTTTTT. Translating it yields CASSLVRGQGRLEKLFF.

This clonotype was picked up many times. This rearrangement joins TRBV6-1 to TRBJ2-5; 10 bases are a match to TRBD2. V lost 6 bases and J lost 0; bases outside the gene matches: 10. The CDR3 sequence is 17 residues long. Per the germline V gene, CDR1 is MNHNS and CDR2 is SASEGT. Written as DNA, the CDR3 is TGTGCCAGCAGCCCTCCCCTACTAGCGGGGTACCAAGAGACCCAGTACTTC. Protein sequence: CASSPPLLAGYQETQYF.

This clonotype was counted at least ten times. CDR3 coding DNA: TGCGCCAGCAGTCCCAGCGGGGCAGCTGGCTACAATGAGCAGTTCTTC. It translates to CASSPSGAAGYNEQFF. The chain is built from TRBV23-1 and TRBJ2-1, with 7 bases fitting TRBD2. TRBV23-1 is given ORF status, its function remaining uncertain. V gave up 4 bases and J gave up 3 bases; unmatched junction bases: 9. This CDR3 has 16 amino acids.

This rearrangement joins TRBV11-2 to TRBJ2-4, with no clear D. CDR3 length: 14 residues. The V and J ends lost 8 bases and 0 bases respectively, with 11 bases between them. Germline V lookup: CDR1 SGHAT, CDR2 FQNNGV. The CDR3 coding sequence is TGTGCCAGCGGCCCAATTACAGCCAAAAACATTCAGTACTTC. This sequence encodes CASGPITAKNIQYF.

The chain employs TRBV6-5 and TRBJ1-1, with TRBD1 matching 7 bases. Looked up from germline, CDR1 is MNHEY and CDR2 is SVGAGI. This CDR3 region has 15 residues. V dropped 2 bases and J dropped 8; count of bases not matched to a gene: 11. The CDR3 bases are TGTGCCAGCAGTTACGAAAGGACAGGTCCCCTCGAAGCTTTCTTT. The encoded protein is CASSYERTGPLEAFF.

This clonotype was seen a handful of times. J is TRBJ2-3 and V is TRBV10-3; D unresolved. Germline V gene lookup returns CDR1 ENHRY and CDR2 SYGVKD. With 5 bases removed from V and 4 bases from J, the gap between germline ends came to 10 bases. CDR3 length equals 13 residues. As DNA, the CDR3 is TGTGCCATCAGTTCTACCCGGTCAGATACGCAGTATTTT. It encodes CAISSTRSDTQYF.

This clonotype was detected ten times or more. This CDR3 is CASRLAGGNSYNEQFF. The CDR3 DNA sequence: TGTGCCAGCAGACTAGCGGGGGGCAACTCCTACAATGAGCAGTTCTTC. The rearrangement joins TRBV28 to TRBJ2-1; TRBD2 matches at 12 bases. Germline lookup yields CDR1 MDHEN and CDR2 SYDVKM. The V segment lost 6 bases and the J segment 0 bases; nucleotides outside the gene matches: 3. CDR3 length: 16 residues.

This chain joins TRBV28 and TRBJ2-7, with D uncertain. The germline V gene has CDR1 MDHEN and CDR2 SYDVKM. The V and J ends lost 6 bases and 5 bases respectively, with 5 bases between them. The CDR3 covers 10 residues. In DNA, the CDR3 is TGTGCCAGCAGCCTCCACGAGCAGTACTTC. Translation: CASSLHEQYF. Based on the CDR3 plus reference TRBV28 and TRBJ2-7, the full variable domain is DVKVTQSSRYLVKRTGEKVFLECVQDMDHENMFWYRQDPGLGLRLIYFSYDVKMKEKGDIPEGYSVSREKKERFSLILESASTNQTSMYLCASSLHEQYFGPGTRLTVT.

This clonotype was seen ten or more times. V and J are TRBV5-1 and TRBJ2-1; D is unclear. Germline CDR1 and CDR2: SGHRS and YFSETQ. V dropped 3 bases and J dropped 7 bases, with 8 bases sitting between them. This CDR3 is built from 12 residues. In nucleotides, the CDR3 is TGCGCCAGCAGCTCCACTACTAATGAGCAGTTCTTC. Its protein is CASSSTTNEQFF.

This clonotype came up many times. This chain connects TRBV10-1 to TRBJ2-1; TRBD2 agrees at 8 bases. The CDR3 runs 16 residues. Trimming cost V 6 bases and J 9 bases; bases outside gene matches: 16. The germline CDR1 and CDR2 sequences are WNHNN and SYGVQD (reference sequence). The CDR3 region has the DNA TGCGCCAGCAGCCGTCAAGCGGGAGTTACGTCTGGTGAGCAGTTCTTC. It specifies CASSRQAGVTSGEQFF.

The chain joins TRBV18 to TRBJ2-1; TRBD2 agrees at 14 bases. V was pared by 4 bases and J by 9 bases, with 11 bases of the junction left unmatched. The CDR3 contains 17 residues. The germline CDR1 and CDR2 sequences are KGHSH and LQKENI. The CDR3 DNA is TGTGCCAGCTCACTGGGGACTAGCGGGAGTACTACAATTGAGCAGTTCTTC. Its protein is CASSLGTSGSTTIEQFF.

Ten or more counts support this clonotype. This sequence joins TRBV20-1 and TRBJ2-1; TRBD1 matches at 7 bases. CDR1 DFQATT and CDR2 SNEGSKA come from the germline V gene (reference sequence). This CDR3 spans 15 amino acids. The V and J ends lost 6 bases and 12 bases, in that order; junction bases with no gene match: 20. The CDR3 DNA follows: TGCAGTGCCCGCTCTGCCGGGACAGTACCTTGGGGGCAGTTCTTC. Protein product: CSARSAGTVPWGQFF.

At least ten counts were recorded for this clonotype. The chain couples TRBV4-1 to TRBJ2-5; a possible D gene is TRBD2 (5 bases). Deletions cut 5 bases from V and 5 bases from J, with 15 bases between. This CDR3 is 14 amino acids long. CDR1 and CDR2 from the germline V gene are MGHRA and YSYEKL. The CDR3 sequence is CASSILRVGETQYF. DNA for the CDR3: TGCGCCAGCAGCATACTGCGGGTCGGGGAGACCCAGTACTTC.

This clonotype was recorded a few times. This chain uses TRBV2 with TRBJ2-7; the match to TRBD2 covers 11 bases. This CDR3 comprises 16 residues. CDR1 SNHLY and CDR2 FYNNEI come from the germline V gene. After removal of 4 bases from V and 1 base from J, the junction contained 6 bases not matched to a gene. The CDR3 DNA reads TGTGCCAGCAGTGGACTAGCGGGACGCACTTCCTACGAGCAGTACTTC. It yields the protein CASSGLAGRTSYEQYF.

This clonotype was seen only a few times. V gene TRBV11-2 combines with J gene TRBJ2-7; 11 bases map to TRBD1. The germline V gene encodes CDR1 SGHAT and CDR2 FQNNGV. V shed 5 bases, J shed 7 bases, and the junction held 13 bases outside the gene matches. This CDR3 contains 16 residues. CDR3 bases: TGTGCCAGCAGCCACATAACCTCCGGGACAGGGGGAGAGCAGTACGTC. Amino acid sequence: CASSHITSGTGGEQYV.

This clonotype was recorded at least ten times. The chain links TRBV6-4 to TRBJ2-3, with no clear D. The CDR3 consists of 13 residues. V was pared by 2 bases and J by 9 bases, with 12 bases between. Germline CDR1 and CDR2: MRHNA and SNTAGT. In DNA, the CDR3 is TGTGCCAGCAGTGACACGCGCTTTGAAACGCAGTATTTT. Amino acids: CASSDTRFETQYF.

A remark on this clonotype: The junction and the germline gene differ at one end; a read error may be behind it. V usage is TRBV12-3 or TRBV12-4 and J usage is TRBJ2-1; 7 bases align to TRBD1. This CDR3 is built from 18 residues. The CDR3 region is CACSFSLVRTGQYNEQFF. The CDR3 coding sequence is TGTGCCTGCAGTTTTTCTTTAGTTAGGACAGGCCAGTACAATGAGCAGTTCTTC.

In its sample, this clonotype was seen many times. This chain connects TRBV5-1 to TRBJ1-1; 7 positions agree with TRBD1. The CDR3 loop spans 14 amino acids. The V gene's germline CDR1 is SGHRS and CDR2 YFSETQ. Unmatched junction bases numbered 6, after V lost 4 bases and J lost 3 bases. CDR3 amino acids: CASSRDSGYTEAFF. Written as DNA, the CDR3 is TGCGCCAGCAGCCGGGACAGCGGATACACTGAAGCTTTCTTT.

The chain carries TRBV6-2 or TRBV6-3 and TRBJ2-7; maybe TRBD2 (5 bases). The CDR3 is 13 amino acids. The germline CDR1 and CDR2 sequences are MNHEY and SVGEGT. Trimming stripped 2 bases from V and 6 bases from J, with 11 bases between. CDR3 coding DNA: TGTGCCAGCAGTTACGGTGGGAGCCTCGAGCAGTACTTC. The encoded protein is CASSYGGSLEQYF.

The chain carries TRBV28 and TRBJ1-3; TRBD1 matches at 10 bases. Germline V lookup: CDR1 MDHEN, CDR2 SYDVKM. CDR3 size: 14 residues. V lost 5 bases and J lost 5; bases outside the gene matches: 3. The CDR3: CASSPDRGRNTIYF. In DNA, the CDR3 is TGTGCCAGCAGTCCCGACAGGGGGCGAAACACCATATATTTT.

The rearrangement links TRBV2 to TRBJ2-2, with D unresolved. V was pared by 8 bases and J by 2 bases, with 3 bases between. The CDR3 runs 11 residues. CDR1 SNHLY and CDR2 FYNNEI come from the germline V gene. CDR3: CASANTGELFF. The DNA of the CDR3 is TGTGCCAGCGCAAACACCGGGGAGCTGTTTTTT. Variable domain in full (rest from reference TRBV2 and TRBJ2-2): EPEVTQTPSHQVTQMGQEVILRCVPISNHLYFYWYRQILGQKVEFLVSFYNNEISEKSEIFDDQFSVERPDGSNFTLKIRSTKLEDSAMYFCASANTGELFFGEGSRLTVL.

This clonotype has just one count. CDR3: CASSRGGPYEQYV. CDR3 nucleotide sequence: TGTGCCAGCAGCCGAGGGGGCCCCTACGAGCAGTACGTC. This chain uses TRBV7-2 with TRBJ2-7; the match to TRBD1 covers 7 bases. The V and J ends lost 5 bases and 2 bases, in that order; junction bases with no gene match: 3. CDR3 size: 13 residues. Germline V gene data show CDR1 as SGHTA and CDR2 as FQGNSA.

The V gene is TRBV7-8, the J gene TRBJ2-6, with D maybe TRBD1 (5 bases). CDR1 SGHVS and CDR2 FQNEAQ come from the germline V gene. CDR3 length: 15 residues. V was cut by 8 bases and J by 4 bases, with 15 bases left in between. In DNA, the CDR3 is TGTGCCAGCGGAGATTTAGGGGCCGGGGCCAACGTCCTGACTTTC. This translates into CASGDLGAGANVLTF.